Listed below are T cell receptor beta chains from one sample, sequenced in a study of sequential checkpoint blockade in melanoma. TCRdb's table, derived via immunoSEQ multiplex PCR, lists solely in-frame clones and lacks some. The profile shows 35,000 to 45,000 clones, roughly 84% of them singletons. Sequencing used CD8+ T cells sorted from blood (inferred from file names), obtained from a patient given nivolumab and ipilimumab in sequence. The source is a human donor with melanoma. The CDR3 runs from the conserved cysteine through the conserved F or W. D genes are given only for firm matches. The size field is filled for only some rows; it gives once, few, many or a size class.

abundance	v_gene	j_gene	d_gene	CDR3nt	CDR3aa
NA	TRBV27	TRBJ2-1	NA	TGTGCCAGCAGTATACAGGGATCTCCCTACAATGAGCAGTTCTTC	CASSIQGSPYNEQFF
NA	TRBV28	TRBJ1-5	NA	TGTGCCAGCATCTTACAGGGCGTTCAGCCCCAGCATTTT	CASILQGVQPQHF
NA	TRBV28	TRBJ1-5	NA	TGTGCCAGCAGGTTAAGGCCCGATATTGGACTTAGCAATCAGCCCCAGCATTTT	CASRLRPDIGLSNQPQHF
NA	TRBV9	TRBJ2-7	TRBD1	TGTGCCAGCAGCGTAGAAGGTTCGGGACAGGACTACGAGCAGTACTTC	CASSVEGSGQDYEQYF
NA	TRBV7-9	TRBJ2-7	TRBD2	TGTGCCAGCAGCCGACCGAGCGGACTAGCGGGAACCTACGAGCAGTACTTC	CASSRPSGLAGTYEQYF
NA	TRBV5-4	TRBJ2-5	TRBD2	TGTGCCAGCTCGGACTTCCACGGCGGGAGACGAGAGACCCAGTACTTC	CASSDFHGGRRETQYF
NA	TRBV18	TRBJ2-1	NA	TGTGCCAGCTCACCACCGGAAGACAGGTCCTACAATGAGCAGTTCTTC	CASSPPEDRSYNEQFF
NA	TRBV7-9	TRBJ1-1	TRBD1	TGTGCCAGCAGCCCAGGACAGGGGAAGAACACTGAAGCTTTCTTT	CASSPGQGKNTEAFF
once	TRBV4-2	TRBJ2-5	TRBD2	TGTGCCAGCAGCCAAGAAGGACCGGGACTACTCCAAGAGACCCAGTACTTC	CASSQEGPGLLQETQYF
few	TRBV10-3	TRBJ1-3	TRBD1	TGTGCCATCAGTGAACCCGGGACAGGGAGGGGAAACACCATATATTTT	CAISEPGTGRGNTIYF
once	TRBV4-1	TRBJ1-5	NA	TGCGCCAGCAGCCAAGATTACAATAGCAATCAGCCCCAGCATTTT	CASSQDYNSNQPQHF
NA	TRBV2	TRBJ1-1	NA	TGTGCCAGCAGTGGATGGCAGGTGAGCACTGAAGCTTTCTTT	CASSGWQVSTEAFF
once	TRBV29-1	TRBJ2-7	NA	TGCAGCGCCCGGGAGTTGAACTCCTACGAGCAGTACTTC	CSARELNSYEQYF
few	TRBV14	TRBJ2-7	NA	TGTGCCAGCAGCCAAGATGAGGGTCTACCCTACGAGCAGTACTTC	CASSQDEGLPYEQYF
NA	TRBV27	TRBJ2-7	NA	TGTGCCAGCAGTTTATCACCGGGAACCTACGAGCAGTACTTC	CASSLSPGTYEQYF
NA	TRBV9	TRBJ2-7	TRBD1	TGTGCCAGCAGCGTAAACCCCCATACGGACAGGGCCTACGAGCAGTACTTC	CASSVNPHTDRAYEQYF
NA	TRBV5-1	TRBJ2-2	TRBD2	TGCGCCAGCAACGGCGGGAGCGCGAACACCGGGGAGCTGTTTTTT	CASNGGSANTGELFF
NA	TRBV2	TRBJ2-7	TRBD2	TGTGCCAGCAGTGACCGGCCACCGGGACTAGCACCAAGCTCCTACGAGCAGTACTTC	CASSDRPPGLAPSSYEQYF
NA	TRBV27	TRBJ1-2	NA	TGTGCCAGCAGTTTTTCTGAGGGACATTCCTATGGCTACACCTTC	CASSFSEGHSYGYTF
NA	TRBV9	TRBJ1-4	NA	TGTGCCAGCAGTGGACAGCCCGAAGGTGAAAAACTGTTTTTT	CASSGQPEGEKLFF
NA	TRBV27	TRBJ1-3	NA	TGTGCCAGCAGTTCGGACAGCTCTGGAAACACCATATATTTT	CASSSDSSGNTIYF
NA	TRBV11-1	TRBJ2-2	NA	TGTGCCAGCAGCCCCCTCCGGAGTGGTGGGACCGGGGAGCTGTTTTTT	CASSPLRSGGTGELFF
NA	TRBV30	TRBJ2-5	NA	TGTGCCCGCGCCGGCGGGTATGAGACCCAGTACTTC	CARAGGYETQYF
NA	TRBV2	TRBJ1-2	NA	TGTGCCAGCAGTGTAGGTGAGGTCTATGGCTACACCTTC	CASSVGEVYGYTF
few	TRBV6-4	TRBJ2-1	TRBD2	TGTGCCAGCAGTGACACCGTAGCGGGAGGTCACAATGAGCAGTTCTTC	CASSDTVAGGHNEQFF
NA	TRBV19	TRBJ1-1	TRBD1	TGTGCCAGTAGTGCAGGGGACAGTTTCACTGAAGCTTTCTTT	CASSAGDSFTEAFF
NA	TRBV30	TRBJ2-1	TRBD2	TGTGCCTGGAGTGTACAGGCTGGACTAGCAGAACTACTGAAGGAGCAGTTCTTC	CAWSVQAGLAELLKEQFF
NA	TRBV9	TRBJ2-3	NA	TGTGCCAGCAGCCAAGGGGGTAGCACAGATACGCAGTATTTT	CASSQGGSTDTQYF
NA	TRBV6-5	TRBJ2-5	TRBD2	TGTGCCAGCAGCCGGACTAGCGGGATTCAAGAGACCCAGTACTTC	CASSRTSGIQETQYF
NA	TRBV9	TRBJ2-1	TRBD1	TGTGCCAGCAGCGCCTCCGGGACAGCAGCCAGGGAGCAGTTCTTC	CASSASGTAAREQFF
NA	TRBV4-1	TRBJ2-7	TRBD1	TGCGCCAGCAGCCAAGATCGGGACAGGAGCTCCTACGAGCAGTACTTC	CASSQDRDRSSYEQYF
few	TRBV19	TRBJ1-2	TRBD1	TGTGCCAGTAGTATCGGGGGACAGGTCTATGGCTACACCTTC	CASSIGGQVYGYTF
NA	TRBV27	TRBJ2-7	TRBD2	TGTGCCAGCAGTCCCCTGTCAACTAGCGTACCGGCTTTT	CASSPLSTSVPAF
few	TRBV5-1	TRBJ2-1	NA	TGCGCCAGCAGCTTGGAGGTCTGGGACATATCCTACAATGAGCAGTTCTTC	CASSLEVWDISYNEQFF
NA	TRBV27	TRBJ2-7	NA	TGTGCCAGCAGTTTATCAGTGGGGCCTCCTTACGAGCAGTACTTC	CASSLSVGPPYEQYF
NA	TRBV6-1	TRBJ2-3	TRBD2	TGTGCCAGCAGTGACGAGCGAGCGGGAGGGCTAGATACGCAGTATTTT	CASSDERAGGLDTQYF
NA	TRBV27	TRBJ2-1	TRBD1	TGTGCCAGCAGTTTATACAGGGCAGGGGGCAATGAGCAGTTCTTC	CASSLYRAGGNEQFF
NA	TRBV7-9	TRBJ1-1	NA	TGTGCCAGCAGCTTAGCCCCTTACACTGAAGCTTTCTTT	CASSLAPYTEAFF
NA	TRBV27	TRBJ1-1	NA	TGTGCCAGCAGTTTGCAAGGGGTGTGGACTGAAGCTTTCTTT	CASSLQGVWTEAFF
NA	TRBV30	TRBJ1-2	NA	TGTGCCTGGAGTGAGGGGTTCGGCTATGGCTACACCTTC	CAWSEGFGYGYTF
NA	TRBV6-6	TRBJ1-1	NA	TGTGCCAGCAGTTACTCAAGCGCTGAAGCTTTCTTT	CASSYSSAEAFF
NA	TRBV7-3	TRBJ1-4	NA	TGTGCCAGCAGCTTAACAGGGGGAGCTAATGAAAAACTGTTTTTT	CASSLTGGANEKLFF
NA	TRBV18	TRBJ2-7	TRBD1	TGTGCCAGCTCACCCTCCGGGACAGGGCTTTACGAGCAGTACTTC	CASSPSGTGLYEQYF
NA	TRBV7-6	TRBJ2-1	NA	TGTGCCAGCAGCTTATTTTCAGGAGGAATAAATGAGCAGTTCTTC	CASSLFSGGINEQFF
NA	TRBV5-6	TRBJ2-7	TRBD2	TGTGCCAGCAGCCAACTAGCGGGAGACCGGTACGAGCAGTACTTC	CASSQLAGDRYEQYF
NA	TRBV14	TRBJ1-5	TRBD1	TGTGCCAGCAGCCATCTCAAGCCGGGACAGAGCAATCAGCCCCAGCATTTT	CASSHLKPGQSNQPQHF
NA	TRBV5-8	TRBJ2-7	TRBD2	TGTGCCAGCAGCCGACTAGCGGGAGCCTCTCCCTACGAGCAGTACTTC	CASSRLAGASPYEQYF
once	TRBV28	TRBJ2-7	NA	TGTGCCACGCTGGCCGGGGAATACCTCGAGCAGTACTTC	CATLAGEYLEQYF
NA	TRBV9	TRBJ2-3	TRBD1	TGTGCCAGCAGCGTAGAGCGGGACAGGGGCGGTGATACGCAGTATTTT	CASSVERDRGGDTQYF
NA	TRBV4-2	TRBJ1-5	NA	TGTGCCAGCAGCCAGTCGGGCGGGGGGTATGAGCCCCAGCATTTT	CASSQSGGGYEPQHF
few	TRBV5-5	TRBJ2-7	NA	TGTGCCAGCAGCTTGGAGGAGAGCTCCTACGAGCAGTACTTC	CASSLEESSYEQYF